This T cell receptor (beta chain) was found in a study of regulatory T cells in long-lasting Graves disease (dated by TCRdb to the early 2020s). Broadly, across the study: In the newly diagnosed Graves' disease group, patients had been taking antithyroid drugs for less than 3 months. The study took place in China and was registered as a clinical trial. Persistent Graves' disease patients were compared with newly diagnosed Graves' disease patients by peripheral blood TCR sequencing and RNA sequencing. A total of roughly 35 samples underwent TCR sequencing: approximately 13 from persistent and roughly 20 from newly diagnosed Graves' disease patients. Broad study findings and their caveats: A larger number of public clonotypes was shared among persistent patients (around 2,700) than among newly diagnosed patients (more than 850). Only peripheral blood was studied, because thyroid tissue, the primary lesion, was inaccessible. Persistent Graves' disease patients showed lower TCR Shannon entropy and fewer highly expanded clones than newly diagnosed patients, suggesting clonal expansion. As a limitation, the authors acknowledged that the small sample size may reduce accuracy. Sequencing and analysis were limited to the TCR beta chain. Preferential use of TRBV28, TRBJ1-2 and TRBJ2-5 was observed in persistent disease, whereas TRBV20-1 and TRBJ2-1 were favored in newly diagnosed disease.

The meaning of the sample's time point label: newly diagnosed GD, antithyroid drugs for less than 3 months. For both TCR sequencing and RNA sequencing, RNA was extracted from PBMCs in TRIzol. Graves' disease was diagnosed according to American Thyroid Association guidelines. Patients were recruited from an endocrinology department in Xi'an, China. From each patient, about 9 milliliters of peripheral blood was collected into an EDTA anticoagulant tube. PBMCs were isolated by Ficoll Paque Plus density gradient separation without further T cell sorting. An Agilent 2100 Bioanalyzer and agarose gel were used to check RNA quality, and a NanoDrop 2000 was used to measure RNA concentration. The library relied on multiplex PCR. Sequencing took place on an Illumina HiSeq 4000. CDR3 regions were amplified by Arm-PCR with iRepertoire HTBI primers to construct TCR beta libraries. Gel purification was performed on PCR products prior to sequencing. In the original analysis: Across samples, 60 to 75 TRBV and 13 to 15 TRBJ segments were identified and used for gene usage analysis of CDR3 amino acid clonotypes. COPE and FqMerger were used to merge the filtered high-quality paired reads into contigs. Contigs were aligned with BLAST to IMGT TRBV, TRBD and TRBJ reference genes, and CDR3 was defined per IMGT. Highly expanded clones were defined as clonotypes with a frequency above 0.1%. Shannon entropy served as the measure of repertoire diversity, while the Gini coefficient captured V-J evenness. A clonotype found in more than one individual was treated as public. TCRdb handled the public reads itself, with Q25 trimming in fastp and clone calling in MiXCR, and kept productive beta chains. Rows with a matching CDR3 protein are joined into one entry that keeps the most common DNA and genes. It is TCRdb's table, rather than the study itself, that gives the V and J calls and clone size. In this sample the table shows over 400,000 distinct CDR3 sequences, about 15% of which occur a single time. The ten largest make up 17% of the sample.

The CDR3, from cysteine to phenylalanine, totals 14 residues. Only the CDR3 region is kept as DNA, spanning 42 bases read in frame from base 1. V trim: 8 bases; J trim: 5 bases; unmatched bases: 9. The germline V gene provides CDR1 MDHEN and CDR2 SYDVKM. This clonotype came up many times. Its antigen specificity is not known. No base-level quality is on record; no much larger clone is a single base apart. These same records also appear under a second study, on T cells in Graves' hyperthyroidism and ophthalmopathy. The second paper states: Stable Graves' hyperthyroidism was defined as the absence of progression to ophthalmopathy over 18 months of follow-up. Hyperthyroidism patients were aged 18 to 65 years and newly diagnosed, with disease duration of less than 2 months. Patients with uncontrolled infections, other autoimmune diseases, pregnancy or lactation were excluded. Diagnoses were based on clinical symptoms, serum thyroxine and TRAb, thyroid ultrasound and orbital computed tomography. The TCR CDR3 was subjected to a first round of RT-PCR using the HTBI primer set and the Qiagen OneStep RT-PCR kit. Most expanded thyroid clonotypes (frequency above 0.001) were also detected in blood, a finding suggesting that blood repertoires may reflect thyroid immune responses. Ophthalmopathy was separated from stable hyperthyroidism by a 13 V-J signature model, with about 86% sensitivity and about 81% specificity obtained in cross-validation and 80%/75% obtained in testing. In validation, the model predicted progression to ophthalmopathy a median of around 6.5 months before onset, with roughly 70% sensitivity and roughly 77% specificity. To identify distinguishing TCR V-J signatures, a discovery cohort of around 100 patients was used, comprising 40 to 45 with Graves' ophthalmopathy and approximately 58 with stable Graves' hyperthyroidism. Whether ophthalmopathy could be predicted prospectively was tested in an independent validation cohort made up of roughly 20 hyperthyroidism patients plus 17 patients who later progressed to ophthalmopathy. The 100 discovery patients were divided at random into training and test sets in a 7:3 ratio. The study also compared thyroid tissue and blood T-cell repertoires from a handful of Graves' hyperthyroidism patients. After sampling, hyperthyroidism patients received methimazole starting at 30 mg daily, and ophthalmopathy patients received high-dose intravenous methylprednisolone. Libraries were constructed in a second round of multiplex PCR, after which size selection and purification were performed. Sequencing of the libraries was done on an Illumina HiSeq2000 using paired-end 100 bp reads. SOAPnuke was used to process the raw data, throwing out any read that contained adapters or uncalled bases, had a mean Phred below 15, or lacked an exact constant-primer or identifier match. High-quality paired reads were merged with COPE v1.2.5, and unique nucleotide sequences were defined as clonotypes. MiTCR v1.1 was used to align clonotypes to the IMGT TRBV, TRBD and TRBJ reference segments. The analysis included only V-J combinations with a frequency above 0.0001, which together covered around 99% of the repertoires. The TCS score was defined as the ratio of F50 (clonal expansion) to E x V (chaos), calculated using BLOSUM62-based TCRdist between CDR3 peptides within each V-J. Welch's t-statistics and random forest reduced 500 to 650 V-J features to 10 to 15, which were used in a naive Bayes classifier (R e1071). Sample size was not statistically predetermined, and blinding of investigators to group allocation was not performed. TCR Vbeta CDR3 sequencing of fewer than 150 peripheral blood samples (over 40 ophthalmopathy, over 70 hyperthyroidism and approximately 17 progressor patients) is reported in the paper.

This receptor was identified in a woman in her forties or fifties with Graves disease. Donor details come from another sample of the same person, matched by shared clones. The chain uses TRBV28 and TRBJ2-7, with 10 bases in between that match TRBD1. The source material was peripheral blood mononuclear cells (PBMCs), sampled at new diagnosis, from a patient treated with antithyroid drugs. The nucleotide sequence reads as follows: TGTGCCAGCGTAACCGGACAGGGGGAGGACGAGCAGTACTTC. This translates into CASVTGQGEDEQYF. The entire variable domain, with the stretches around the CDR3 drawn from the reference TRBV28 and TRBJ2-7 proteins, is DVKVTQSSRYLVKRTGEKVFLECVQDMDHENMFWYRQDPGLGLRLIYFSYDVKMKEKGDIPEGYSVSREKKERFSLILESASTNQTSMYLCASVTGQGEDEQYFGPGTRLTVT.